Below are 16 T cell receptor beta chains sequenced from a single sample in a study of blood T cells in healthy people across ages. With a J-beta primer mix and a sample-barcoded 5' primer, a second PCR ran roughly 6 to 11 cycles. MiXCR was run by TCRdb on the 5' RACE reads, yielding one entry per CDR3 protein. The data hold 1,500,000 or so distinct CDR3 sequences, with about 45% observed a single time. Sequencing input: blood. The origin of the receptors is a woman younger than 30 in good health.

This clonotype was observed a few times. J is TRBJ1-6 and V is TRBV6-1; 7 bases are shared with TRBD1. The CDR3 has 16 amino acids. The germline CDR1 and CDR2 sequences are MNHNS and SASEGT. The junction had 15 bases not matched to a gene; V was cut back by 2 bases and J by 14 bases. CDR3 loop: CASSEYPFGQVVTLHF. CDR3 coding DNA: TGTGCCAGCAGTGAATACCCCTTTGGACAGGTGGTCACCCTCCACTTT.

J is TRBJ2-2 and V is TRBV6-6; D might be TRBD2 (6 bases). Germline CDR1 MNHNY, CDR2 SVGAGI (reference sequence). Between the trimmed V and J ends, which lost 7 bases and 5 bases, there was a span of 14 bases. The CDR3 runs to 14 residues. In DNA, the CDR3 is TGTGCCAGCAAAAAAGGGAGCGGGACCGGGGAGCTGTTTTTT. It codes for CASKKGSGTGELFF.

The genes are TRBV7-9 and TRBJ1-5; D unclear. With 5 bases removed from V and 1 base from J, the gap between germline ends came to 18 bases. CDR3 length equals 17 residues. In germline, CDR1 is SEHNR, CDR2 FQNEAQ (reference sequence). CDR3 region: CASSLNSFGRSNQPQHF. Written as DNA, the CDR3 is TGTGCCAGCAGCCTTAATTCATTCGGACGGAGCAATCAGCCCCAGCATTTT.

This rearrangement joins TRBV6-4 to TRBJ1-5; perhaps TRBD1 as D (5 bases). V was trimmed by 6 bases and J by 0 bases, leaving 12 bases between them. The CDR3 length is 15 residues. Germline V gene lookup returns CDR1 MRHNA and CDR2 SNTAGT. The CDR3 sequence: CASSLTANSNQPQHF. As DNA, the CDR3 is TGTGCCAGCAGCTTGACAGCAAATAGCAATCAGCCCCAGCATTTT.

The J gene is TRBJ1-1, the V gene TRBV4-3; D is unclear. CDR1 and CDR2 (germline): LGHNA, YSLEER. Between the trimmed V and J ends, which lost 7 bases and 1 base, there was a span of 16 bases. The CDR3 has 15 amino acids. This CDR3 is CASTRNGRQNTEAFF. In nucleotides, the CDR3 is TGCGCCAGCACCCGAAATGGACGGCAGAACACTGAAGCTTTCTTT.

The chain employs TRBV7-9 and TRBJ2-3; weak D call: TRBD2 (5 bases). Per the germline V gene, CDR1 is SEHNR and CDR2 is FQNEAQ (reference sequence). The V and J ends lost 4 bases and 8 bases respectively, with 10 bases between them. This CDR3 region has 12 residues. CDR3 sequence reads: CASSSERGTQYF. As DNA, the CDR3 is TGTGCCAGCAGCTCAGAACGGGGTACGCAGTATTTT.

The rearrangement joins TRBV12-3 or TRBV12-4 to TRBJ1-1; 10 bases fit TRBD1. The V segment lost 5 bases and the J segment 1 base; nucleotides outside the gene matches: 4. There are 15 residues in the CDR3. CDR3 nucleotide sequence: TGTGCCAGCAGTGAGAGGACAGGGGGGAACACTGAAGCTTTCTTT. The encoded protein is CASSERTGGNTEAFF.

This clonotype appeared a few times. The rearrangement uses TRBV12-3 or TRBV12-4 and TRBJ1-2; TRBD1 aligns across 8 bases. The CDR3 runs to 15 residues. V shed 4 bases and J 3 bases; nucleotides not matched to a gene: 7. Here the CDR3 reads CASSSPTGVDYGYTF. The DNA of the CDR3 is TGTGCCAGCAGTTCACCGACAGGGGTAGACTATGGCTACACCTTC.

The V gene is TRBV27, the J gene TRBJ1-6; D call uncertain. The V end lost 2 bases, the J end lost 10 bases, and 12 bases lay between the germline ends. This CDR3 spans 14 amino acids. Germline lookup yields CDR1 MNHEY and CDR2 SMNVEV (reference sequence). CDR3 nucleotide sequence: TGTGCCAGCAGTTTACTGTCGAGAGCCTCACCCCTCCACTTT. Translated: CASSLLSRASPLHF.

The V and J genes are TRBV6-2 or TRBV6-3 and TRBJ1-4; weak D call: TRBD1 (5 bases). Germline V gene data show CDR1 as MNHEY and CDR2 as SVGEGT. The CDR3 has 15 amino acids. Trimming cost V 2 bases and J 4 bases, with 11 bases left between them. Here the CDR3 reads CASSYRDYGNEKLFF. CDR3 in DNA: TGTGCCAGCAGTTACCGGGACTATGGTAATGAAAAACTGTTTTTT.

As for this clonotype: Given a much more abundant clone one base away, this may be a read error. The chain combines TRBV7-8 with TRBJ2-3; D is undetermined. The V gene's germline CDR1 is SGHVS and CDR2 FQNEAQ. CDR3 length: 13 residues. CDR3 loop: CVSSLMSTDTQYF. The CDR3 coding sequence is TGTGTCAGCAGCCTAATGAGCACAGATACGCAGTATTTT.

This clonotype was detected only a few times. The V and J genes are TRBV7-2 and TRBJ2-1; unclear D gene. Trimming took off 1 base at V and 0 bases at J, with 13 bases between the two ends. Germline values: CDR1 SGHTA, CDR2 FQGNSA. CDR3 length equals 17 residues. The CDR3 DNA reads as TGTGCCAGCAGCTTAGTGTCGACCGGGCGCTCCTACAATGAGCAGTTCTTC. Translation gives CASSLVSTGRSYNEQFF.

The chain couples TRBV6-2 or TRBV6-3 to TRBJ2-7; perhaps TRBD1 as D (6 bases). This CDR3 has 15 amino acids. Germline assignment: CDR1 MNHEY and CDR2 SVGEGT. Trimming left V 3 bases short and J 0 bases short, with 12 bases between. CDR3 protein: CASSYPTGNSYEQYF. The CDR3 DNA reads as TGTGCCAGCAGTTATCCGACAGGAAACTCCTACGAGCAGTACTTC.

This rearrangement joins TRBV14 to TRBJ2-1; tentatively, D is TRBD2 (6 bases). CDR3 length: 15 amino acids. Trimming left V 5 bases short and J 3 bases short, with 14 bases between. Germline V gene sequence: CDR1 SGHDN, CDR2 FVKESK. CDR3 region: CASSGRDSIYNEQFF. The CDR3 nucleotides are TGTGCCAGCAGCGGCCGGGACTCCATCTACAATGAGCAGTTCTTC.

This rearrangement joins TRBV10-3 to TRBJ2-7; TRBD2 matches at 7 bases. The germline CDR1 and CDR2 sequences are ENHRY and SYGVKD. The CDR3 has 12 residues. J gave up 5 bases and V 10 bases, and 8 bases lay outside the gene matches. The CDR3 spells CATDGGNNEQYF. CDR3 DNA: TGTGCCACCGACGGGGGGAATAACGAGCAGTACTTC.

The rearrangement links TRBV27 to TRBJ2-2; D uncertain. The CDR3 has 11 residues. The germline V gene has CDR1 MNHEY and CDR2 SMNVEV (reference sequence). The V end lost 4 bases, the J end lost 9 bases, and 6 bases lay between the germline ends. This chain's CDR3 is CASSSSRELFF. DNA for the CDR3: TGTGCCAGCAGTTCTTCCAGGGAGCTGTTTTTT.